This TCR beta chain was retrieved from a study of blood T cell repertoires in COVID-19 (dated by TCRdb to 2018 to 2020). About the full investigation: Samples from collaborators originated in the United States, Italy and Spain and spanned both the acute and convalescent phases of COVID-19. The prospective study material was composed of cDNA or gDNA derived from T cells, B-cell-depleted T cells, or PBMCs. Subjects who had been exposed to COVID-19, were actively infected with it, or had recovered from it provided the deeply sampled blood TCRbeta repertoires that made up the dataset. The repertoires were released in a freely available public database meant as a resource for research on the immune response to SARS-CoV-2. Samples came from the ongoing ImmuneRACE study (first 160 participants) plus 1,254 subjects from 6 global collaborators. A de-identified subject ID, COVID-19 status, age in years and sex were almost always included in the sample metadata. HLA class I and class II types, where available, came from metadata supplied by the sample provider rather than from assay-based typing.

What the work shows at the level of the full study, not this receptor alone: The quantity of clinical and demographic metadata differed by source and by participant and was supplied without curation.

This clone has only one observation. Its antigen remains undetermined. Within one base of it there is no much larger clone, and no base qualities were kept. CDR1 and CDR2 (SGHTA, FQGNSA) derive from the germline V gene. Ends trimmed: V by 1 base, J by 4 bases; bases unmatched to a gene: 9. The CDR3 starts with the cysteine, ends with the phenylalanine, and has 18 residues. Here the CDR3 DNA is all that survives: 54 bases in frame from base 1. The immunoSEQ Assay, a bias-controlled multiplex PCR, was used to amplify TCRbeta CDR3 regions from genomic DNA. As for the authors' bioinformatics: Nucleated cell counts per sample were estimated from amplification of reference gene primers within the assay. To quantify the absolute abundance of each unique TCRbeta CDR3 rearrangement, sequence reads were collapsed and filtered. For each sample, productive Simpson clonality was calculated as the square root of Simpson's diversity index across productive rearrangements. In its TCRdb copy, this immuneACCESS table keeps in-frame sequences only and misses some clones. Where compared with another copy, unresolved V genes explain less than half of these, and the others have no known cause. V, J and clone size are those of that table, while D and trimming were read from the DNA. This sample holds some 70,000 clones; 65% to 80% were observed only once. The top ten clones comprise roughly a tenth of the sample.

Collaborating institutions collected whole blood in K2EDTA tubes following their own protocols. For TCRbeta analysis, collaborators shipped samples as frozen whole blood, isolated PBMCs, or DNA extracted from either of those sample types. Sequencing used peripheral blood. This sequence originates from a woman aged 45-65 years with acute or convalescent COVID-19. The receptor chain draws on TRBV7-2 and TRBJ2-3; TRBD2 lines up with 12 middle nucleotides. For the CDR3, the sequence is CASSLVPSSGGAADTQYF. The DNA sequence follows: TGTGCCAGCAGCTTAGTTCCCTCTAGCGGGGGGGCCGCAGATACGCAGTATTTT.